These 28 T cell receptor beta chains came from one sample sequenced in a study of OX40 agonist ivuxolimab in advanced cancers. Clones were read by immunoSEQ multiplex PCR, and TCRdb kept only the in-frame ones, dropping some. The table has approximately 15,000 clones, around four fifths seen once. The sequencing here drew on CD4+ or CD8+ T cells sorted from blood, taken in a trial of the OX40 agonist ivuxolimab. These TCRs come from an adult with an advanced solid tumor such as melanoma, head and neck, liver or kidney cancer.

This chain connects TRBV6-5 to TRBJ2-7; 11 bases line up with TRBD1. V lost 4 bases and J lost 6; bases outside the gene matches: 5. Germline lookup yields CDR1 MNHEY and CDR2 SVGAGI. CDR3 size: 14 residues. CDR3 region: CASSSGQGASEQYF. For the CDR3, the DNA is TGTGCCAGCAGTTCCGGACAGGGGGCTAGCGAGCAGTACTTC.

CDR3 sequence reads: CSVDQNPNYGYTF. In DNA form, the CDR3 reads TGCAGCGTTGATCAGAACCCTAACTATGGCTACACCTTC. This chain joins TRBV29-1 and TRBJ1-2; D is uncertain. Trimming removed 3 bases from V and 0 bases from J, with 8 bases in between. Germline V gene data show CDR1 as SQVTM and CDR2 as ANQGSEA. The CDR3 extends over 13 amino acids.

This clone has just one count. V and J are TRBV4-3 and TRBJ2-5; D not resolved. Germline V gene data show CDR1 as LGHNA and CDR2 as YSLEER. V lost 0 bases, J lost 7 bases, and 0 bases lay in between. The CDR3 sequence is 10 residues long. CDR3 protein: CASSQETQYF. The CDR3 nucleotides read TGCGCCAGCAGCCAAGAGACCCAGTACTTC.

The rearrangement uses TRBV7-9 and TRBJ2-7, with TRBD1 identical over 8 bases. This CDR3 region has 16 residues. After removal of 4 bases from V and 4 bases from J, the junction contained 12 bases not matched to a gene. Looked up from germline, CDR1 is SEHNR and CDR2 is FQNEAQ (reference sequence). CDR3 protein: CASSSAFDRGSYEQYF. CDR3 nucleotides: TGTGCCAGCAGCTCGGCTTTCGACAGGGGCTCATACGAGCAGTACTTC.

The chain uses TRBV28 and TRBJ1-5; TRBD1 agrees at 7 bases. The V gene end was trimmed by 2 bases and the J gene end by 11 bases; junction bases not matched to a gene: 15. This CDR3 region has 16 residues. The V gene's germline CDR1 is MDHEN and CDR2 SYDVKM. CDR3 amino acids: CASSLVGGQLREAQHF. The CDR3, as DNA: TGTGCCAGCAGTTTAGTGGGGGGACAGCTCCGAGAGGCCCAGCATTTT.

This clone has only one observation. The chain has TRBV2 and TRBJ2-2; 11 positions agree with TRBD1. V shed 9 bases and J 4 bases; nucleotides not matched to a gene: 1. The V gene's germline CDR1 is SNHLY and CDR2 FYNNEI. The CDR3 runs 13 residues. The CDR3 is CARGTGGTGELFF. The CDR3 nucleotides read TGTGCCAGGGGGACAGGGGGCACCGGGGAGCTGTTTTTT.

This clone was found a few times. V usage is TRBV7-9 and J usage is TRBJ1-6; 9 nucleotides align to TRBD1. CDR3 length equals 15 residues. Trimming removed 5 bases from V and 9 bases from J; junction bases left unmatched: 8. The germline V gene encodes CDR1 SEHNR and CDR2 FQNEAQ (reference sequence). CDR3 protein: CASSKPGQGSSPLHF. The CDR3 DNA follows: TGTGCCAGCAGCAAACCGGGACAGGGCTCTTCACCCCTCCACTTT. Using reference TRBV7-9 and TRBJ1-6 for the parts outside the CDR3, the full variable domain is DTGVSQNPRHKITKRGQNVTFRCDPISEHNRLYWYRQTLGQGPEFLTYFQNEAQLEKSRLLSDRFSAERPKGSFSTLEIQRTEQGDSAMYLCASSKPGQGSSPLHFGNGTRLTVT.

This clone came up a few times. The CDR3 DNA sequence: TGTGCCAGCAGCGTAAACAGGGATTTCTCCTATGGCTACACCTTC. This encodes CASSVNRDFSYGYTF. V gene TRBV9 combines with J gene TRBJ1-2, with a weak D call TRBD1 (6 bases). This CDR3 is 15 amino acids long. Germline V gene sequence: CDR1 SGDLS, CDR2 YYNGEE. Trimming cost V 1 base and J 4 bases, with 14 bases left between them.

The chain recombines TRBV28 with TRBJ1-2, with 7 bases identical to TRBD1. The CDR3 has 15 amino acids. V was clipped by 6 bases and J by 6 bases; unmatched bases: 13. Germline CDR1 is MDHEN and CDR2 is SYDVKM. This CDR3 reads CASRIDRVPSDGYTF. The CDR3 DNA sequence: TGTGCCAGCAGGATCGACAGGGTCCCTTCGGATGGCTACACCTTC.

The gene calls are TRBV30 and TRBJ2-5; tentative D call: TRBD2 (5 bases). V was clipped by 4 bases and J by 5 bases, with 8 bases between them. The germline V gene encodes CDR1 GTSNPN and CDR2 SVGIG (reference sequence). The length of the CDR3 is 11 residues. The CDR3 protein is CAWIGGETQYF. As DNA, the CDR3 is TGTGCCTGGATTGGCGGGGAGACCCAGTACTTC.

The rearrangement joins TRBV7-7 to TRBJ2-7; D ambiguous. CDR1 is SSHAT, CDR2 FNYEAQ, per germline (reference sequence). The CDR3 has 15 residues. V was shortened by 1 base and J by 2 bases, with 12 bases between the two germline ends. The DNA of the CDR3 is TGTGCCAGCAGCTTAGGGTCAGGCGAGACCTACGAGCAGTACTTC. Its protein is CASSLGSGETYEQYF.

The rearrangement links TRBV11-2 to TRBJ1-1, with 7 nucleotides matching TRBD1. V was clipped by 6 bases and J by 10 bases; unmatched bases: 8. There are 12 residues in the CDR3. CDR1 and CDR2 (germline): SGHAT, FQNNGV. The CDR3: CASRIGTVGAFF. CDR3 nucleotides: TGTGCCAGCAGGATCGGGACAGTCGGAGCTTTCTTT. The complete variable domain, with remaining parts taken from reference TRBV11-2 and TRBJ1-1, reads EAGVAQSPRYKIIEKRQSVAFWCNPISGHATLYWYQQILGQGPKLLIQFQNNGVVDDSQLPKDRFSAERLKGVDSTLKIQPAKLEDSAVYLCASRIGTVGAFFGQGTRLTVV.

This clone is classed as medium-sized. The chain combines TRBV14 with TRBJ1-2, with unresolved D. Trimming took 1 base from V and 4 from J, leaving 7 bases between them. Germline CDR1 and CDR2: SGHDN and FVKESK. CDR3 length: 13 residues. CDR3 sequence reads: CASSQAGIYGYTF. The DNA for the CDR3 is TGTGCCAGCAGCCAAGCGGGAATCTATGGCTACACCTTC.

This sequence joins TRBV6-1 and TRBJ2-3; 10 positions agree with TRBD2. The ends lost 10 bases at V and 2 bases at J; junction bases unmatched: 3. The germline V gene encodes CDR1 MNHNS and CDR2 SASEGT. This CDR3 comprises 13 residues. The CDR3, as DNA: TGTGCCATACTAGCGGGGTCCACAGATACGCAGTATTTT. Protein sequence: CAILAGSTDTQYF.

The chain links TRBV19 to TRBJ2-1, with 11 bases identical to TRBD2. The CDR3 extends over 15 amino acids. V trimming: 5 bases; J trimming: 2 bases; junction bases outside the gene matches: 2. Looked up from germline, CDR1 is LNHDA and CDR2 is SQIVND (reference sequence). The DNA of the CDR3 is TGTGCCAGTAGTGCTAGCGGGGGGCCCTACAATGAGCAGTTCTTC. Its protein is CASSASGGPYNEQFF.

CDR3 DNA sequence: TGTGCCAGCAAGAAGTGGGGGGGCAATATTTACGAGCAGTACTTC. This translates into CASKKWGGNIYEQYF. The rearrangement links TRBV5-6 to TRBJ2-7; the D gene is possibly TRBD2 (7 bases). V lost 6 bases, J lost 4 bases, and 20 bases lay in between. The length of the CDR3 is 15 residues. Germline CDR1 and CDR2: SGHDT and YYEEEE.

The chain is built from TRBV15 and TRBJ2-7; 8 bases line up with TRBD1. Germline CDR1 LNHNV, CDR2 YYDKDF (reference sequence). V gave up 8 bases and J gave up 2 bases; unmatched junction bases: 8. The CDR3 is 14 residues long. The CDR3 DNA is TGTGCCACCCAAGTCGGACAGGGAACCTACGAGCAGTACTTC. This codes for CATQVGQGTYEQYF.

This sequence joins TRBV7-8 and TRBJ2-7; 10 bases align to TRBD1. The V and J ends lost 1 base and 3 bases, in that order; junction bases with no gene match: 3. Per the germline V gene, CDR1 is SGHVS and CDR2 is FQNEAQ. This CDR3 comprises 15 residues. CDR3 region: CASSLEGQGIYEQYF. Here the CDR3 DNA reads TGTGCCAGCAGCTTAGAGGGACAGGGGATCTACGAGCAGTACTTC.

Only a few counts were recorded for this clone. The chain uses TRBV5-1 and TRBJ1-2; D possibly corresponds to TRBD1 (6 bases). Germline-derived CDR1 and CDR2 are SGHRS and YFSETQ. The CDR3 covers 13 residues. With 5 bases removed from V and 2 bases from J, the gap between germline ends came to 10 bases. CDR3 region: CASSTGMNYGYTF. The CDR3 DNA reads TGCGCCAGCAGTACAGGGATGAACTATGGCTACACCTTC.

The chain couples TRBV7-2 to TRBJ1-1; D is undetermined. V dropped 1 base and J dropped 0 bases, with 9 bases sitting between them. Germline V gives CDR1 SGHTA, CDR2 FQGNSA. This CDR3 is 15 amino acids long. CDR3 loop: CASSLDRRMNTEAFF. CDR3 nucleotides: TGTGCCAGCAGCTTAGATAGGCGGATGAACACTGAAGCTTTCTTT.

The genes are TRBV14 and TRBJ1-1; unclear D gene. V dropped 1 base and J dropped 6 bases, with 15 bases sitting between them. Germline-derived CDR1 and CDR2 are SGHDN and FVKESK. The CDR3 contains 15 residues. The CDR3 is CASSQGSTLWAEAFF. CDR3 nucleotides: TGTGCCAGCAGCCAAGGGAGTACGCTGTGGGCTGAAGCTTTCTTT.

The chain combines TRBV6-5 with TRBJ1-5; 8 bases agree with TRBD1. V dropped 5 bases and J dropped 15; count of bases not matched to a gene: 12. Looked up from germline, CDR1 is MNHEY and CDR2 is SVGAGI. The CDR3 runs 13 residues. The CDR3 sequence: CASSPGPRGRMHF. The CDR3 region has the DNA TGTGCCAGCAGTCCGGGACCCAGGGGGCGCATGCATTTT.

This chain connects TRBV19 to TRBJ1-2; 9 positions match TRBD1. Germline V gene sequence: CDR1 LNHDA, CDR2 SQIVND (reference sequence). Trimming at V came to 5 bases and at J to 4 bases, leaving 5 bases not matched to a gene. The CDR3 consists of 14 residues. The CDR3 coding sequence is TGTGCCAGTAGTGGGACAGGGAATAGCTATGGCTACACCTTC. This codes for CASSGTGNSYGYTF.

The chain carries TRBV13 and TRBJ1-1; D is ambiguous. The V end was cut by 0 bases, the J end by 5 bases, with 4 bases between. The length of the CDR3 is 12 residues. Per the germline V gene, CDR1 is PRHDT and CDR2 is FYEKMQ (reference sequence). CDR3 loop: CASSLGETEAFF. CDR3 sequence (DNA): TGTGCCAGCAGCTTAGGGGAGACTGAAGCTTTCTTT.

The CDR3 nucleotides are TGTGCCAGCAGCGTAACGCCCTTGGACGAGCAGTACTTC. Its protein is CASSVTPLDEQYF. The gene calls are TRBV9 and TRBJ2-7; D ambiguous. The germline V and J ends were trimmed by 1 base and 5 bases, with 10 bases remaining between them. CDR1 is SGDLS and CDR2 is YYNGEE in the germline V gene. This CDR3 region has 13 residues.

The chain joins TRBV28 to TRBJ2-1; D call uncertain. The germline V and J ends were trimmed by 4 bases and 0 bases, with 10 bases remaining between them. The CDR3 runs 15 residues. Germline V gene lookup returns CDR1 MDHEN and CDR2 SYDVKM. CDR3 coding DNA: TGTGCCAGCAGTTCACCCGGTATCTCCTACAATGAGCAGTTCTTC. Protein: CASSSPGISYNEQFF.

This clone came up a few times. This chain links TRBV27 with TRBJ1-2; unclear D gene. Germline assignment: CDR1 MNHEY and CDR2 SMNVEV (reference sequence). V gave up 5 bases and J gave up 5 bases, with 12 bases separating them. This CDR3 is built from 13 residues. The chain's CDR3 is CASSISVEYGYTF. The CDR3 region has the DNA TGTGCCAGCAGTATCAGCGTCGAGTATGGCTACACCTTC.

The rearrangement uses TRBV27 and TRBJ2-5, with TRBD1 matching over 11 bases. With V trimmed by 5 bases and J by 0 bases, 5 bases remained unmatched. CDR1 and CDR2 from the germline V gene are MNHEY and SMNVEV (reference sequence). This CDR3 contains 16 residues. The CDR3 DNA sequence: TGTGCCAGCAGTGTAGGGGACAGGGGGTACCAAGAGACCCAGTACTTC. It translates to CASSVGDRGYQETQYF.